This TCR beta chain was recorded in a study of blood T cell repertoires in COVID-19. The repertoire was sequenced with immunoSEQ multiplex PCR; TCRdb's copy has only in-frame clones and lacks some. The sample has around 25,000 clones, about 83% seen once; the top ten hold around two thirds. The sample was peripheral blood. The clonotype originates from a man in his 70s with acute or convalescent COVID-19.

CDR3 nucleotides: TGTGCCAGCAGTTATATGGCAGGGGGGACTGAAGCTTTCTTT. Translated, it gives CASSYMAGGTEAFF. The chain uses TRBV6-6 and TRBJ1-1; 7 nucleotides match TRBD1. Germline V gene data show CDR1 as MNHNY and CDR2 as SVGAGI (reference sequence). The CDR3 contains 14 residues. V lost 3 bases, J lost 5 bases, and 6 bases stayed unmatched.